This TCR beta chain was recovered during a study of OX40 agonist ivuxolimab in advanced cancers. Generated by immunoSEQ multiplex PCR, the TCRdb table keeps only in-frame clones and is missing some. The data show about 43,000 clones, with approximately 90% seen just once and 20% to 30% held by the top ten. The sequenced sample was CD4+ or CD8+ T cells sorted from blood, obtained in a trial of the OX40 agonist ivuxolimab. The receptor was isolated from an adult with an advanced solid tumor such as melanoma, head and neck, liver or kidney cancer.

The CDR3 DNA reads as TGTGCCAGCAGCGTAGGGTCGGGGGGCTTAGCTGGAAACACCATATATTTT. Translated: CASSVGSGGLAGNTIYF. The chain joins TRBV9 to TRBJ1-3; D is possibly TRBD1 (6 bases). The germline V and J ends were trimmed by 0 bases and 2 bases, with 15 bases remaining between them. The CDR3 covers 17 residues. Germline CDR1 is SGDLS and CDR2 is YYNGEE.